Shown below are 6 T cell receptor beta chains from a single sample sequenced in a study of blood T cells in healthy people across ages. Then a second PCR, running roughly 6 to 11 cycles, was carried out with a sample-barcoded 5' primer and a J-beta primer mix. TCRdb used MiXCR to reprocess the 5' RACE reads, holding one entry per CDR3 protein. The sample carries about 650,000 distinct CDR3 sequences, about 32% recorded once. Sequencing was done on a sample of blood. Source of these receptors: a woman of 80 years or more in good health.

This clonotype has just one count. This sequence joins TRBV20-1 and TRBJ2-5; 9 nucleotides line up with TRBD2. V shed 3 bases and J 4 bases; nucleotides not matched to a gene: 9. Germline values: CDR1 DFQATT, CDR2 SNEGSKA (reference sequence). The CDR3 has 15 residues. As DNA, the CDR3 is TGCAGTGCTAGTGTCGTAGCGGGAGCAGGAGAGACCCAGTACTTC. Encoded protein: CSASVVAGAGETQYF.

This clonotype came up many times. This CDR3 is CASSVRGGEQYF. In DNA, the CDR3 is TGTGCCAGCAGCGTCAGGGGGGGAGAGCAGTACTTC. The chain employs TRBV9 and TRBJ2-7, with D possibly called TRBD1 or TRBD2 (7 bases each). Germline V gene sequence: CDR1 SGDLS, CDR2 YYNGEE. CDR3 length: 12 amino acids. The V gene lost 2 bases and the J gene lost 7 bases, with 10 bases spanning the gap. The whole variable domain, filled in from reference TRBV9 and TRBJ2-7, reads DSGVTQTPKHLITATGQRVTLRCSPRSGDLSVYWYQQSLDQGLQFLIQYYNGEERAKGNILERFSAQQFPDLHSELNLSSLELGDSALYFCASSVRGGEQYFGPGTRLTVT.

The rearrangement joins TRBV4-2 to TRBJ1-3; D gene uncertain. Trimming took off 0 bases at V and 2 bases at J, with 8 bases between the two ends. The CDR3 runs to 15 residues. Germline CDR1 and CDR2: LGHNA and YNFKEQ. The CDR3 DNA follows: TGTGCCAGCAGCCAAGATACCGGACCTGGAAACACCATATATTTT. Amino acids: CASSQDTGPGNTIYF.

This clonotype appeared many times. This chain links TRBV30 with TRBJ2-3, with TRBD1 matching 8 bases. The germline CDR1 and CDR2 sequences are GTSNPN and SVGIG (reference sequence). V trimming: 5 bases; J trimming: 2 bases; junction bases outside the gene matches: 18. The CDR3 length is 18 residues. CDR3 bases: TGTGCCTGGGAAAAGGGTATTGGAAACAGGGGGTACACAGATACGCAGTATTTT. Protein product: CAWEKGIGNRGYTDTQYF.

In this sample, this clonotype turned up a few times. J is TRBJ1-6 and V is TRBV5-1; D is perhaps TRBD1 (5 bases). CDR3 length equals 15 residues. V dropped 0 bases and J dropped 10 bases, with 14 bases sitting between them. CDR1 is SGHRS, CDR2 YFSETQ, per germline. Written as DNA, the CDR3 is TGCGCCAGCAGCTTGGAGGGACTCCAGGGATCACCCCTCCACTTT. Protein sequence: CASSLEGLQGSPLHF.

This chain connects TRBV5-1 to TRBJ1-2, with a tentative D call TRBD1 (5 bases). The CDR3 extends over 17 amino acids. With 1 base removed from V and 2 bases from J, the gap between germline ends came to 18 bases. From germline, CDR1 is SGHRS and CDR2 YFSETQ. The CDR3 DNA reads TGCGCCAGCAGCTTGATTACGGGAACAGGACCCAACTATGGCTACACCTTC. Its translation is CASSLITGTGPNYGYTF.